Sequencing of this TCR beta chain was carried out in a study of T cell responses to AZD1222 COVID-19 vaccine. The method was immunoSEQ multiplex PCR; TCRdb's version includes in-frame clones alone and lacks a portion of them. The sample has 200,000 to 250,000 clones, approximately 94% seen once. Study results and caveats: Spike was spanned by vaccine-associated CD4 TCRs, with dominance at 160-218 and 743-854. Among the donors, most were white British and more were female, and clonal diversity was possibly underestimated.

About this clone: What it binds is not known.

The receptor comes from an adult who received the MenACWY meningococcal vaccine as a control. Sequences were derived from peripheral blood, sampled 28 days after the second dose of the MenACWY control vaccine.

The CDR3 DNA follows: TGTGCCAGCAGTCTTGGAACCGACAGAGCCATCTACGAGCAGTACTTC. As protein: CASSLGTDRAIYEQYF. V gene TRBV28 combines with J gene TRBJ2-7, with D maybe TRBD1 (5 bases). Germline lookup yields CDR1 MDHEN and CDR2 SYDVKM. V dropped 5 bases and J dropped 3 bases, with 20 bases sitting between them. The CDR3 sequence is 16 residues long.